This T cell receptor (beta chain) was obtained from a study of T cell responses to AZD1222 COVID-19 vaccine. Data came from immunoSEQ multiplex PCR; TCRdb stores just in-frame clones and leaves some out. The sample yields under 150,000 clones, approximately 94% seen once. The sample here was peripheral blood, taken on day 0 of AZD1222 vaccination. This sequence originates from an adult in good health.

This chain's CDR3 is CASTLGGARGTEAFF. The CDR3, as DNA: TGTGCCAGCACCCTAGGGGGGGCCCGGGGCACTGAAGCTTTCTTT. The chain links TRBV28 to TRBJ1-1, with D possibly TRBD1 on 6 matching bases. The germline gives CDR1 MDHEN, CDR2 SYDVKM. Trimming cost V 7 bases and J 4 bases, with 19 bases left between them. The CDR3 consists of 15 residues.